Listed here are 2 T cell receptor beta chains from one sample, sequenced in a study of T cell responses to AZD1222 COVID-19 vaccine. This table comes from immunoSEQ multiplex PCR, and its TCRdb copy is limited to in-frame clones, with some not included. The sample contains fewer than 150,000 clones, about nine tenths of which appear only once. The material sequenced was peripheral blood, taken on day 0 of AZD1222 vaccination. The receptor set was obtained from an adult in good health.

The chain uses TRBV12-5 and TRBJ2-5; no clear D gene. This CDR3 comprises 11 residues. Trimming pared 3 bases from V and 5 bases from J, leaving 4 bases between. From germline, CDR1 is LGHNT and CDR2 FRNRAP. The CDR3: CASGFAETQYF. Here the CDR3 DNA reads TGTGCTAGTGGTTTTGCGGAGACCCAGTACTTC.

CDR3 sequence reads: CASSLTGGAGANVLTF. DNA for the CDR3: TGTGCCAGCAGCTTAACAGGGGGCGCTGGGGCCAACGTCCTGACTTTC. The chain uses TRBV7-3 and TRBJ2-6, with 7 bases identical to TRBD1. The CDR3 spans 16 residues. Looked up from germline, CDR1 is SGHTA and CDR2 is FQGTGA. V lost 0 bases and J lost 2; bases outside the gene matches: 1.